Listed below are T cell receptor beta chains from one sample, sequenced in a study of T and B cells in COVID-19 patients. TCRdb analysed the multiplex PCR reads with MiXCR anew, one entry per CDR3 protein. The sample contains 18,000 or so distinct CDR3 sequences, roughly 36% of which appear only once. The sample comprised blood. These receptors came from a human donor with active COVID-19. CDR3s include the opening cysteine and the closing phenylalanine or tryptophan. D genes are given only for firm matches. Size is omitted from some rows. Given values are once, few, many or a class for expanded clones.

TRBJ2-3 NA TRBV20-1 NA TGCAGTGCTAGAGATCTTGTAAGGACTGCCACAGATACGCAGTATTTT CSARDLVRTATDTQYF
TRBJ2-7 NA TRBV18 once TGTGCCAGCTCAACAGGGTCCTACGAGCAGTACTTC CASSTGSYEQYF
TRBJ2-7 NA TRBV12-3/TRBV12-4 NA TGTGCCAGCAGTTTGATCGTCGGTGGCGACAGCTCCTACGAGCAGTACTTC CASSLIVGGDSSYEQYF
TRBJ2-7 TRBD1 TRBV13 few TGTGCCAGCAGCTTTTGGACAGGGGCGGTGCAGTACTTC CASSFWTGAVQYF
TRBJ1-6 NA TRBV27 NA TGTGCCAGCAGTTTATTGTCACCTCGTGCGAATTCACCCCTCCACTTT CASSLLSPRANSPLHF
TRBJ1-3 NA TRBV5-6 NA TGTGCCAGCAGCTCTCCGGGGGCTGGAGGAAACACCATATATTTT CASSSPGAGGNTIYF
TRBJ2-3 TRBD2 TRBV27 NA TGTGCCAGCAGTTTTACCAGCGGGGCGGGTACGCAGTATTTT CASSFTSGAGTQYF
TRBJ1-2 NA TRBV19 NA TGTGCCAGTACCAGGACTTTCTATGGCTACACCTTC CASTRTFYGYTF
TRBJ1-6 TRBD1 TRBV6-1 NA TGTGCCAGCAGTGAAGGGCAGGGGGACGGTAATTCACCCCTCCACTTT CASSEGQGDGNSPLHF
TRBJ2-2 TRBD1 TRBV29-1 medium-sized TGCAGCGTCCAGGGACAGGGAAACACCGGGGAGCTGTTTTTT CSVQGQGNTGELFF
TRBJ1-2 NA TRBV6-5 NA TGTGCCAGCAGTTACGATGGCAACTATGGCTACACCTTC CASSYDGNYGYTF
TRBJ2-1 NA TRBV27 NA TGTGCCAGCAGTTTATTAAGTCCCCCTGAGCAGTTCTTC CASSLLSPPEQFF
TRBJ2-3 NA TRBV19 medium-sized TGTGCCAGTAGTTCTCTGGCTAGCCCCGATACGCAGTATTTT CASSSLASPDTQYF
TRBJ2-1 NA TRBV7-6 NA TGTGCCAGCAGCTTGGGACACTCCTCCTACAATGAGCAGTTCTTC CASSLGHSSYNEQFF
TRBJ2-2 NA TRBV29-1 NA TGCAGCGTGTTACAGGGTGGATACACCGGGGAGCTGTTTTTT CSVLQGGYTGELFF
TRBJ2-2 NA TRBV18 many TGTGCCAGCTCACCACGGGCCGACGGGGAGCTGTTTTTT CASSPRADGELFF
TRBJ1-2 NA TRBV6-1 few TGTGCCAGCTTCGGGGGACGTACTCACTATGGCTACACCTTC CASFGGRTHYGYTF
TRBJ1-2 NA TRBV20-1 NA TGCAGTGCTCCGACTCTTAAATATGGCTACACCTTC CSAPTLKYGYTF
TRBJ2-3 TRBD2 TRBV6-1 NA TGTGCCAGCAGTGAGGCGGGAGCGGGGGGCAGGGATACGCAGTATTTT CASSEAGAGGRDTQYF
TRBJ1-4 NA TRBV19 medium-sized TGTGCCAGTACCCCATCCGGGACTCCTGGCGAAAAACTGTTTTTT CASTPSGTPGEKLFF
TRBJ2-6 TRBD1 TRBV6-1 NA TGTGCCATCAGCCCACAGGGGCAAGACTCTGGGGCCGACGTCCTGACTTTC CAISPQGQDSGADVLTF
TRBJ2-2 TRBD2 TRBV6-5 medium-sized TGTGCCAGCACTAGCGGGGTCGCCGGGGAGCTGTTTTTT CASTSGVAGELFF
TRBJ2-1 TRBD2 TRBV7-2 NA TGTGCCAGCAGCCCCGGGCTAGCGGTAGACAATGAGCAGTTCTTC CASSPGLAVDNEQFF
TRBJ1-2 NA TRBV13 few TGTGCCAGCAGCTCACGGGCCTATGGCTACACCTTC CASSSRAYGYTF
TRBJ1-6 NA TRBV5-6 NA TGTGCCAGCAGCTTGGTGGCCAATTCACCCCTCCACTTT CASSLVANSPLHF
TRBJ2-2 TRBD1 TRBV6-1 few TGTGCCAGCAAGGGACAGGACACCGGGGAGCTGTTTTTT CASKGQDTGELFF
TRBJ1-2 TRBD1 TRBV6-2/TRBV6-3 NA TGTGCCAGCAGTTACTCTCCTTACAGGGGGCAGGGCGGTGGCTACACCTTC CASSYSPYRGQGGGYTF
TRBJ2-5 NA TRBV19 few TGTGCCAGTAGTTCGACCGAGGGGAGGGGGCGAGAGACCCAGTACTTC CASSSTEGRGRETQYF
TRBJ2-3 TRBD2 TRBV10-3 few TGTGCCATCAGGAATAGCGGGGAAAGCACAGATACGCAGTATTTT CAIRNSGESTDTQYF
TRBJ2-5 NA TRBV24-1 NA TGTGCCACCAGTGATTACGGAGAGACCCAGTACTTC CATSDYGETQYF
TRBJ1-5 NA TRBV6-6 few TGTGCCAGCAGTTACAGACCCTATAGCAATCAGCCCCAGCATTTT CASSYRPYSNQPQHF
TRBJ2-3 TRBD2 TRBV6-2/TRBV6-3 few TGTGCCAGCAGTTTAAGCGGGAAAGACACAGATACGCAGTATTTT CASSLSGKDTDTQYF
TRBJ2-7 TRBD2 TRBV5-4 few TGTGCCAGCAGCTTGAGGGCGGGGGGGCCTTTCGACGAGCAGTACTTC CASSLRAGGPFDEQYF
TRBJ2-1 TRBD2 TRBV6-4 NA TGTGCCAGCAGTGACTCTCGCGGGGGGGGCGATGAGCAGTTCTTC CASSDSRGGGDEQFF
TRBJ1-3 NA TRBV24-1 once TGTGCCACCAGTGATTCATCGACCGGAAACACCATATATTTT CATSDSSTGNTIYF
TRBJ1-2 TRBD1 TRBV6-6 few TGTGCCAGCAGTGACTCCGGGACAGGGGTCAACTATGGCTACACCTTC CASSDSGTGVNYGYTF
TRBJ1-2 TRBD1 TRBV15 NA TGTGCCACCAGCAGAGACGGACAGGAATCGAACTATGGCTACACCTTC CATSRDGQESNYGYTF
TRBJ1-1 NA TRBV14 NA TGTGCCAGCAGCCAAGATCTGAGCCTGAACACTGAAGCTTTCTTT CASSQDLSLNTEAFF
TRBJ1-2 NA TRBV5-6 few TGTGCCAGCAGCTTGCAGTGGGGTGACTACACCTTC CASSLQWGDYTF
TRBJ2-2 NA TRBV7-6 NA TGTGCCAGCAGCTTATCAGGGACCGGGGAGCTGTTTTTT CASSLSGTGELFF
TRBJ1-1 NA TRBV19 NA TGTGCCAGCTCGGCGGGAGGGAGTAAAGCTTTCTTT CASSAGGSKAFF
TRBJ2-1 TRBD1 TRBV29-1 NA TGCAGCGGGGGACAGGTTACCTACAATGAGCAGTTCTTC CSGGQVTYNEQFF
TRBJ1-1 TRBD1 TRBV18 NA TGTGCCAGCTCACCGGTCGGGCAGGGGGCCACTGAAGCTTTCTTT CASSPVGQGATEAFF
TRBJ1-6 NA TRBV27 NA TGTGCCAGCAGTTCAGGACAGCTGAGGGAGTATAATTCACCCCTCCACTTT CASSSGQLREYNSPLHF
TRBJ1-1 NA TRBV12-3/TRBV12-4 NA TGTGCCAGCAGTCCGACGGCCCGATTGGCTTTCTTT CASSPTARLAFF
TRBJ1-1 NA TRBV18 few TGTGCCAGCTCACCAGTTACGGGGAACACTGAAGCTTTCTTT CASSPVTGNTEAFF
TRBJ1-2 NA TRBV5-6 NA TGTGCCAGCAGCTCAGACCCGGACAGTGATGGCTACACCTTC CASSSDPDSDGYTF
TRBJ1-3 NA TRBV20-1 once TGCAGTGCTAGAGATCCCCCCAGCTCTGGAAACACCATATATTTT CSARDPPSSGNTIYF
TRBJ2-2 TRBD1 TRBV29-1 medium-sized TGCAGCGCGACCGGGACAGGGGCCGGGGAGCTGTTTTTT CSATGTGAGELFF
TRBJ2-1 NA TRBV19 once TGTGCCAGTAGTATTGAGCTAGCTGACAATCTGTTCTTC CASSIELADNLFF